This T cell receptor (beta chain) was found in a study of early T cells in non-severe SARS-CoV-2 infection. General study points: Using VDJdb, the matching emphasized anti-spike CD8 responses while missing private and CD4 specificities.

Individual cDNA molecules were tagged with unique molecular identifiers, the study reported. TCRdb re-called the 5' RACE reads with MiXCR, one entry per CDR3 protein. The sample contains under 35,000 distinct CDR3 sequences, 2.9% of which appear only once. Ten or more counts support this clonotype. Antigen unknown. Germline V gives CDR1 WNHNN, CDR2 SYGVQD (reference sequence). The CDR3 is 12 amino acids. V was shortened by 8 bases and J by 4 bases, with 8 bases between the two germline ends. This receptor was obtained from an adult who was a healthcare worker with PCR-confirmed SARS-CoV-2 infection or an uninfected control (not recorded which). J is TRBJ1-4 and V is TRBV10-1; D may be TRBD1 (5 bases). Sequences were obtained from whole blood. The CDR3 coding sequence is TGCGCCAGCGGGGACGGTAATGAAAAACTGTTTTTT. This encodes CASGDGNEKLFF.